Described below is a single T cell receptor beta chain sequence and its context. Repertoires were generated with immunoSEQ multiplex PCR, while TCRdb's copy carries only in-frame clones and drops some. Of around 24,000 clones listed, roughly 90% were seen once; the top ten hold around 7.6%. The sample originates from a study of blood T cell repertoires in COVID-19. The CDR3 covers 16 residues. The germline V gene has CDR1 LNHDA and CDR2 SQIVND (reference sequence). With V trimmed by 6 bases and J by 4 bases, 8 bases remained unmatched. The specimen sequenced was peripheral blood. This receptor was obtained from a human donor in a cohort sampled during active COVID-19. The chain has TRBV19 and TRBJ2-6; TRBD1 matches at 8 bases. CDR3 region: CASRGTGPSGANVLTF. The CDR3 DNA reads TGTGCCAGTAGGGGGACAGGCCCCTCCGGGGCCAACGTCCTGACTTTC.